The rows below give T cell receptor beta chains drawn from one sample of a study of T cell responses to AZD1222 COVID-19 vaccine. Only in-frame clones appear in the TCRdb table, and some are missing; sequencing was by immunoSEQ multiplex PCR. The data contain 150,000 or so clones, almost 95% of them singletons. Source: peripheral blood, taken 28 days after the second AZD1222 dose. The origin of the receptors is an adult who received the AZD1222 COVID-19 vaccine. CDR3s include the opening cysteine and the closing phenylalanine or tryptophan. D genes are given only for firm matches. Clone size is not always given. Where it is, it says once, few, many or a class for expanded clones.

v_gene: TRBV27
j_gene: TRBJ2-1
abundance: .
d_gene: TRBD2
CDR3aa: CASSYGGSSYNEQFF
CDR3nt: TGTGCCAGCAGTTACGGCGGGAGCTCCTACAATGAGCAGTTCTTC

v_gene: TRBV9
j_gene: TRBJ2-6
abundance: .
d_gene: .
CDR3aa: CASSVVWAGANVLTF
CDR3nt: TGTGCCAGCAGCGTGGTCTGGGCGGGGGCCAACGTCCTGACTTTC

v_gene: TRBV11-3
j_gene: TRBJ1-1
abundance: .
d_gene: TRBD1
CDR3aa: CASSSGQGVGEAFF
CDR3nt: TGTGCCAGCAGCTCGGGACAGGGGGTAGGTGAAGCTTTCTTT

v_gene: TRBV4-2
j_gene: TRBJ1-2
abundance: .
d_gene: TRBD1
CDR3aa: CASSQPDRAGEGYTF
CDR3nt: TGTGCCAGCAGCCAACCCGACAGGGCGGGCGAAGGCTACACCTTC

v_gene: TRBV13
j_gene: TRBJ2-7
abundance: many
d_gene: .
CDR3aa: CASSLGPGRAYEQYF
CDR3nt: TGTGCCAGCAGCTTAGGGCCCGGCAGAGCCTACGAGCAGTACTTC

v_gene: TRBV28
j_gene: TRBJ2-3
abundance: .
d_gene: .
CDR3aa: CASSTAHSRNTQYF
CDR3nt: TGTGCCAGCAGCACGGCCCATTCGAGGAATACGCAGTATTTT

v_gene: TRBV3-1/TRBV3-2
j_gene: TRBJ2-1
abundance: .
d_gene: .
CDR3aa: CASSQAFLSYNEQFF
CDR3nt: TGTGCCAGCAGCCAAGCCTTTCTAAGTTACAATGAGCAGTTCTTC

v_gene: TRBV5-1
j_gene: TRBJ1-1
abundance: .
d_gene: TRBD1
CDR3aa: CASSLDPGGYTEAFF
CDR3nt: TGCGCCAGCAGCTTGGATCCAGGGGGGTACACTGAAGCTTTCTTT

v_gene: TRBV7-9
j_gene: TRBJ1-1
abundance: .
d_gene: .
CDR3aa: CASSLPQTENTEAFF
CDR3nt: TGTGCCAGCAGCTTACCACAGACAGAGAACACTGAAGCTTTCTTT

v_gene: TRBV7-9
j_gene: TRBJ1-1
abundance: .
d_gene: .
CDR3aa: CASSTDSGNTEAFF
CDR3nt: TGTGCCAGCAGCACGGATAGCGGTAACACTGAAGCTTTCTTT

v_gene: TRBV28
j_gene: TRBJ1-2
abundance: .
d_gene: .
CDR3aa: CASSLGPTNYGYTF
CDR3nt: TGTGCCAGCAGTTTAGGTCCTACTAACTATGGCTACACCTTC

v_gene: TRBV7-9
j_gene: TRBJ2-7
abundance: .
d_gene: TRBD2
CDR3aa: CASSKRATSGSSYEQYF
CDR3nt: TGTGCCAGCAGTAAAAGGGCGACTAGCGGGAGTTCCTACGAGCAGTACTTC

v_gene: TRBV5-5
j_gene: TRBJ1-5
abundance: .
d_gene: TRBD1
CDR3aa: CASSLQGFGGLRSNQPQHF
CDR3nt: TGTGCCAGCAGCTTACAGGGGTTTGGGGGTTTACGGAGCAATCAGCCCCAGCATTTT

v_gene: TRBV27
j_gene: TRBJ2-1
abundance: .
d_gene: .
CDR3aa: CASSRGPKYSEQFF
CDR3nt: TGTGCCAGCAGCCGGGGACCTAAGTACAGTGAGCAGTTCTTC

v_gene: TRBV29-1
j_gene: TRBJ2-3
abundance: .
d_gene: TRBD1
CDR3aa: CSAEHRTGRLDTQYF
CDR3nt: TGCAGCGCAGAACATCGGACAGGGAGGTTAGATACGCAGTATTTT

v_gene: TRBV11-1
j_gene: TRBJ1-5
abundance: .
d_gene: TRBD1
CDR3aa: CASSLPYRGRNQPQHF
CDR3nt: TGTGCCAGCAGCCTCCCGTACAGGGGGCGGAATCAGCCCCAGCATTTT

v_gene: TRBV28
j_gene: TRBJ1-5
abundance: .
d_gene: .
CDR3aa: CASTAGNQPQHF
CDR3nt: TGTGCCAGCACAGCAGGCAATCAGCCCCAGCATTTT

v_gene: TRBV19
j_gene: TRBJ2-1
abundance: .
d_gene: .
CDR3aa: CASSMGARGGLNNEQFF
CDR3nt: TGTGCCAGTAGTATGGGGGCCCGGGGAGGCTTAAACAATGAGCAGTTCTTC

v_gene: TRBV30
j_gene: TRBJ1-1
abundance: .
d_gene: .
CDR3aa: CAWSRYLRNTEAFF
CDR3nt: TGTGCCTGGAGTAGGTACCTTCGGAACACTGAAGCTTTCTTT

v_gene: TRBV7-8
j_gene: TRBJ1-2
abundance: .
d_gene: TRBD1
CDR3aa: CASSLGGTGTYGYTF
CDR3nt: TGTGCCAGCAGCTTAGGAGGGACAGGGACCTATGGCTACACCTTC

v_gene: TRBV12-2
j_gene: TRBJ2-7
abundance: .
d_gene: .
CDR3aa: CASRDDGRKSNLKGEQYF
CDR3nt: TGTGCAAGTCGCGACGACGGGCGCAAGTCCAATTTAAAAGGCGAGCAGTACTTC

v_gene: TRBV28
j_gene: TRBJ1-4
abundance: .
d_gene: .
CDR3aa: CASSGQFGKEKLFF
CDR3nt: TGTGCCAGCAGTGGACAATTCGGCAAGGAAAAACTGTTTTTT

v_gene: TRBV9
j_gene: TRBJ1-2
abundance: .
d_gene: .
CDR3aa: CASSAGLNYGYTF
CDR3nt: TGTGCCAGCAGCGCGGGCCTGAACTATGGCTACACCTTC

v_gene: TRBV3-1/TRBV3-2
j_gene: TRBJ2-1
abundance: .
d_gene: .
CDR3aa: CASSQEGAGKNNEQFF
CDR3nt: TGTGCCAGCAGCCAAGAGGGGGCTGGGAAGAACAATGAGCAGTTCTTC

v_gene: TRBV6-5
j_gene: TRBJ1-5
abundance: .
d_gene: .
CDR3aa: CASSYQNQPQHF
CDR3nt: TGTGCCAGCAGTTATCAGAATCAGCCCCAGCATTTT

v_gene: TRBV7-2
j_gene: TRBJ2-4
abundance: .
d_gene: TRBD2
CDR3aa: CASSKGLAGVRIAKNIQYF
CDR3nt: TGTGCCAGCAGTAAAGGACTAGCGGGAGTACGAATAGCCAAAAACATTCAGTACTTC

v_gene: TRBV7-6
j_gene: TRBJ2-2
abundance: once
d_gene: TRBD1
CDR3aa: CASSSWGDRDSGELFF
CDR3nt: TGTGCCAGCAGCTCCTGGGGGGACAGGGATAGCGGGGAGCTGTTTTTT

v_gene: TRBV2
j_gene: TRBJ1-2
abundance: .
d_gene: .
CDR3aa: CASSAWGDGYTF
CDR3nt: TGTGCCAGCAGTGCTTGGGGTGACGGCTACACCTTC

v_gene: TRBV28
j_gene: TRBJ2-1
abundance: .
d_gene: TRBD2
CDR3aa: CASGLAGAGNEQFF
CDR3nt: TGTGCCAGCGGCCTAGCGGGAGCTGGTAATGAGCAGTTCTTC

v_gene: TRBV24-1
j_gene: TRBJ1-1
abundance: once
d_gene: .
CDR3aa: CATSASTNTEAFF
CDR3nt: TGTGCCACCAGTGCTTCCACGAACACTGAAGCTTTCTTT

v_gene: TRBV3-1/TRBV3-2
j_gene: TRBJ2-7
abundance: .
d_gene: .
CDR3aa: CASSQGLSGRLYEQYF
CDR3nt: TGTGCCAGCAGCCAAGGGCTGTCGGGACGGCTCTACGAGCAGTACTTC

v_gene: TRBV28
j_gene: TRBJ1-6
abundance: .
d_gene: .
CDR3aa: CASSSTIRASSPLHF
CDR3nt: TGTGCCAGCAGTTCCACAATCCGGGCCTCTTCACCCCTCCACTTT

v_gene: TRBV28
j_gene: TRBJ1-2
abundance: .
d_gene: .
CDR3aa: CASSRLPGGYTF
CDR3nt: TGTGCCAGCAGTCGGCTTCCGGGTGGCTACACCTTC

v_gene: TRBV3-1/TRBV3-2
j_gene: TRBJ1-3
abundance: .
d_gene: .
CDR3aa: CASSSGGLDSNTIYF
CDR3nt: TGTGCCAGCAGTTCGGGGGGCCTGGATTCAAACACCATATATTTT

v_gene: TRBV5-1
j_gene: TRBJ1-5
abundance: .
d_gene: .
CDR3aa: CASSLEPGPNQPQHF
CDR3nt: TGCGCCAGCAGCTTGGAGCCAGGCCCCAATCAGCCCCAGCATTTT

v_gene: TRBV28
j_gene: TRBJ1-1
abundance: .
d_gene: TRBD1
CDR3aa: CASSTLTGFKNTEAFF
CDR3nt: TGTGCCAGCAGTACCCTGACAGGGTTTAAGAACACTGAAGCTTTCTTT

v_gene: TRBV6-1
j_gene: TRBJ2-3
abundance: .
d_gene: TRBD2
CDR3aa: CASSEWRTSGKKDTQYF
CDR3nt: TGTGCCAGCAGTGAATGGCGGACTAGCGGGAAAAAAGATACGCAGTATTTT

v_gene: TRBV27
j_gene: TRBJ1-6
abundance: .
d_gene: TRBD1
CDR3aa: CASSWGQGNSPLHF
CDR3nt: TGTGCCAGCAGCTGGGGACAGGGTAATTCACCCCTCCACTTT

v_gene: TRBV11-3
j_gene: TRBJ1-1
abundance: .
d_gene: .
CDR3aa: CASSRHRDTEAFF
CDR3nt: TGTGCCAGCAGTCGACACCGGGACACTGAAGCTTTCTTT

v_gene: TRBV7-8
j_gene: TRBJ1-5
abundance: .
d_gene: .
CDR3aa: CASSPAGRENQPQHF
CDR3nt: TGTGCCAGCAGCCCCGCTGGGCGGGAAAATCAGCCCCAGCATTTT

v_gene: TRBV28
j_gene: TRBJ1-5
abundance: once
d_gene: TRBD1
CDR3aa: CASSLSGTGINQPQHF
CDR3nt: TGTGCCAGCAGTTTATCAGGGACAGGGATCAATCAGCCCCAGCATTTT

v_gene: TRBV5-1
j_gene: TRBJ2-5
abundance: .
d_gene: .
CDR3aa: CASSLQGRKQETQYF
CDR3nt: TGCGCCAGCAGCTTGCAGGGCAGAAAACAAGAGACCCAGTACTTC

v_gene: TRBV6-1
j_gene: TRBJ2-3
abundance: .
d_gene: TRBD2
CDR3aa: CASSDTLAGADTQYF
CDR3nt: TGTGCCAGCAGTGATACCCTAGCGGGGGCGGATACGCAGTATTTT

v_gene: TRBV6-5
j_gene: TRBJ1-5
abundance: .
d_gene: TRBD1
CDR3aa: CATGQGMGQPQHF
CDR3nt: TGTGCGACGGGACAGGGGATGGGGCAGCCCCAGCATTTT

v_gene: TRBV5-4
j_gene: TRBJ2-2
abundance: .
d_gene: TRBD2
CDR3aa: CASSLRTSGGGNTGELFF
CDR3nt: TGTGCCAGCAGCTTGAGAACTAGCGGAGGGGGGAACACCGGGGAGCTGTTTTTT

v_gene: TRBV29-1
j_gene: TRBJ1-1
abundance: once
d_gene: .
CDR3aa: CSTLGVRAEAFF
CDR3nt: TGCAGCACTCTGGGGGTGCGCGCTGAAGCTTTCTTT

v_gene: TRBV5-1
j_gene: TRBJ1-1
abundance: .
d_gene: .
CDR3aa: CASSLDRNTEAFF
CDR3nt: TGCGCCAGCAGCTTGGACAGGAACACTGAAGCTTTCTTT

v_gene: TRBV2
j_gene: TRBJ1-5
abundance: .
d_gene: .
CDR3aa: CASERGANQPQHF
CDR3nt: TGTGCCAGCGAACGGGGGGCTAATCAGCCCCAGCATTTT

v_gene: TRBV7-2
j_gene: TRBJ2-5
abundance: once
d_gene: TRBD2
CDR3aa: CASSKPGLAVQETQYF
CDR3nt: TGTGCCAGCAGCAAACCCGGACTAGCGGTACAAGAGACCCAGTACTTC

v_gene: TRBV4-1
j_gene: TRBJ1-1
abundance: .
d_gene: .
CDR3aa: CASSQDPPGHNTEAFF
CDR3nt: TGCGCCAGCAGCCAAGACCCACCGGGACACAACACTGAAGCTTTCTTT

v_gene: TRBV5-6
j_gene: TRBJ2-7
abundance: .
d_gene: .
CDR3aa: CASSLKGYEQYF
CDR3nt: TGTGCCAGCAGCTTGAAAGGCTACGAGCAGTACTTC

v_gene: TRBV5-4
j_gene: TRBJ1-4
abundance: .
d_gene: .
CDR3aa: CASSLDGFEKLFF
CDR3nt: TGTGCCAGCAGCTTAGACGGTTTTGAAAAACTGTTTTTT

v_gene: TRBV6-2/TRBV6-3
j_gene: TRBJ2-3
abundance: once
d_gene: TRBD1
CDR3aa: CASSTPHRGQGDTQYF
CDR3nt: TGTGCCAGCAGTACTCCCCACAGGGGGCAAGGAGATACGCAGTATTTT